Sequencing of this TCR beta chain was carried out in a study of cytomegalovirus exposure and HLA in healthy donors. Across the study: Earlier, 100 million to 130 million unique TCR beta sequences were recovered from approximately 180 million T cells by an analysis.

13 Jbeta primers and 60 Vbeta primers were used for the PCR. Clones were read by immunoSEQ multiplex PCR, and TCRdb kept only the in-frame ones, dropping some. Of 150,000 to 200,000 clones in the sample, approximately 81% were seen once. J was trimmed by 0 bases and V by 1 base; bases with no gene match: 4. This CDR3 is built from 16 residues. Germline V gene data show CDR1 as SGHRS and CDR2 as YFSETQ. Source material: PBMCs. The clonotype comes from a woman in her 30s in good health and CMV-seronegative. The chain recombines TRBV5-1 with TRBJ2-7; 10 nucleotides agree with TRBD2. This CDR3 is CASSLLGLAASYEQYF. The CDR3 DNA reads TGCGCCAGCAGCTTGTTAGGACTAGCGGCCTCCTACGAGCAGTACTTC.